This T cell receptor beta chain was recovered during a study of blood T cell repertoires in COVID-19 (dated by TCRdb to 2018 to 2021). Study-level background: Samples from collaborators originated in the United States, Italy and Spain and spanned both the acute and convalescent phases of COVID-19. The prospective study material was composed of cDNA or gDNA derived from T cells, B-cell-depleted T cells, or PBMCs. The dataset comprised deeply sampled blood TCRbeta repertoires from subjects exposed to, actively infected with, or recovered from COVID-19. The repertoires were released in a freely available public database meant as a resource for research on the immune response to SARS-CoV-2. Samples were obtained from the ongoing ImmuneRACE study (first 160 participants) and from over 1,000 subjects provided by 6 global collaborators. Sample metadata almost always included a de-identified subject ID, COVID-19 status, age in years and sex. Where available, HLA class I and class II types were obtained from metadata supplied by the sample provider rather than from assay-based typing. The paper's findings and limits, for the study overall: The amount of clinical and demographic metadata varied by source and participant and was provided uncurated.

In regard to this clone: The antigen it binds to is not known. One base away there is no much larger clone; base qualities are not given.

At one collaborating source in Seattle, patients were enrolled during active infection and were followed longitudinally through the course of disease. Collaborating institutions collected whole blood in K2EDTA tubes following their own protocols. For TCRbeta analysis, collaborators shipped samples as frozen whole blood, isolated PBMCs, or DNA extracted from either of those sample types. Trimming leaves V shorter by 3 bases and J shorter by 4 bases, with the junction holding 16 bases beyond the gene matches. In the germline V gene (reference sequence), CDR1 corresponds to SGHKS and CDR2 to YYEKEE. The CDR3 contains 20 residues, cysteine and phenylalanine counted. Only the CDR3 region is kept as DNA, spanning 60 bases read in frame from base 1. The immunoSEQ Assay, a bias-controlled multiplex PCR, was used to amplify TCRbeta CDR3 regions from genomic DNA. In the source study's methods: Within the assay, amplification of reference gene primers was used to estimate how many nucleated cells each sample contained. To quantify the absolute abundance of each unique TCRbeta CDR3 rearrangement, sequence reads were collapsed and filtered. Productive Simpson clonality was computed per sample as the square root of Simpson's diversity index over productive rearrangements. The source is immuneACCESS, and TCRdb retained only in-frame sequences with V and J called. Part of the clones is not carried over; for the studies checked, unresolved V genes explain less than half of this, and the remainder is unexplained. V and J calls and clone size follow that table, whereas D and trimming were derived from the DNA. The sample contains roughly 300,000 clones, about 88% of them found a single time. The ten biggest clones cover roughly 1.5% of the sample.

The rearranged chain carries TRBV5-5 and TRBJ2-1, and 13 bases in between align with TRBD2. The clonotype was recovered from a human donor with COVID-19, enrolled during active disease. The donor label of this sample is uncertain. The sample taken for sequencing was peripheral blood. The CDR3 sequence is CASSYAPITSGRALYNEQFF. The DNA sequence is TGTGCCAGCAGCTATGCTCCCATTACTAGCGGGAGGGCCCTGTACAATGAGCAGTTCTTC.